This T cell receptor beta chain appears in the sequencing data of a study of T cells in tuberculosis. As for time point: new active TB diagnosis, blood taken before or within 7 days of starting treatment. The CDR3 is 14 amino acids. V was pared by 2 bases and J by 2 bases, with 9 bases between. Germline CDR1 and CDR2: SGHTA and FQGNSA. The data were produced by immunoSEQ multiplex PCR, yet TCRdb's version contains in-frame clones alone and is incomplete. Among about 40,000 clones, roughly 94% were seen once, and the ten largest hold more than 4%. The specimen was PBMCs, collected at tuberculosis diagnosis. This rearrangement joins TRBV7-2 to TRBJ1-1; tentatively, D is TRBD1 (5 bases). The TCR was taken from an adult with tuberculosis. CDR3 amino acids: CASSLTGLNTEAFF. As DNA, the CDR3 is TGTGCCAGCAGCTTAACGGGACTTAACACTGAAGCTTTCTTT.